Shown below are 26 T cell receptor beta chains from a single sample sequenced in a study of shared clonotypes between healthy human individuals. This table comes from immunoSEQ multiplex PCR, and its TCRdb copy is limited to in-frame clones, with some not included. The sample lists about 2.1 million clones, about 93% occurring once. The naive CD8 subset, CD45RO-negative cells positively selected for CCR7, excluded terminally differentiated effector memory CD45RA+ cells. What was sequenced was naive CD8+ T cells from PBMCs. The receptors derive from a man between 18 and 29 years old in good health. Some clones in this sample may be carry-over from other donors' samples.

This chain connects TRBV30 to TRBJ1-4; D might be TRBD1 (6 bases). The CDR3 has 15 amino acids. Germline-derived CDR1 and CDR2 are GTSNPN and SVGIG (reference sequence). With 1 base removed from V and 8 bases from J, the gap between germline ends came to 17 bases. CDR3 region: CAWSDRTAGYEKLFF. The CDR3 nucleotides are TGTGCCTGGAGTGACCGGACAGCGGGTTACGAAAAACTGTTTTTT.

The chain has TRBV29-1 and TRBJ2-7; a possible D gene is TRBD2 (6 bases). Trimming left V 4 bases short and J 2 bases short, with 9 bases between. The germline CDR1 and CDR2 sequences are SQVTM and ANQGSEA. This CDR3 has 12 amino acids. This CDR3 is CSVGEVPYEQYF. As DNA, the CDR3 is TGCAGCGTTGGGGAGGTCCCCTACGAGCAGTACTTC.

The CDR3 nucleotides read TGTGCCAGCAGCTCCATTCCACCCGGGACAGCCTATGGCTACACCTTC. It translates to CASSSIPPGTAYGYTF. The chain couples TRBV7-9 to TRBJ1-2; 7 positions match TRBD1. Germline trimming cut 4 bases from V and 4 bases from J; bases unmatched to any gene: 12. CDR1 SEHNR and CDR2 FQNEAQ come from the germline V gene (reference sequence). The CDR3 consists of 16 residues. Looking up the rest from reference TRBV7-9 and TRBJ1-2 gives the full variable domain: DTGVSQNPRHKITKRGQNVTFRCDPISEHNRLYWYRQTLGQGPEFLTYFQNEAQLEKSRLLSDRFSAERPKGSFSTLEIQRTEQGDSAMYLCASSSIPPGTAYGYTFGSGTRLTVV.

The chain uses TRBV7-9 and TRBJ2-2, with D perhaps matching TRBD1 or TRBD2 (5 bases each). Germline V gene lookup returns CDR1 SEHNR and CDR2 FQNEAQ (reference sequence). The CDR3 is made up of 12 amino acids. CDR3 in DNA: TGTGCACCCGGGACGGGGACCGGGGAGCTGTTTTTT. It is translated as CAPGTGTGELFF.

The V call is TRBV7-9, the J call TRBJ2-1; 8 nucleotides agree with TRBD2. The V gene's germline CDR1 is SEHNR and CDR2 FQNEAQ (reference sequence). V was clipped by 5 bases and J by 2 bases; unmatched bases: 5. This CDR3 has 15 amino acids. CDR3 in DNA: TGTGCCAGCAGCGAAGGACTAGCACCCTACAATGAGCAGTTCTTC. This gives the protein CASSEGLAPYNEQFF.

Notes on this clone: The same CDR3 can be traced to other DNA sequences in this sample. The chain recombines TRBV6-5 with TRBJ2-2; maybe TRBD1 (6 bases). Germline CDR1 MNHEY, CDR2 SVGAGI. The CDR3 length is 16 residues. V gave up 0 bases and J gave up 5 bases, with 13 bases separating them. CDR3 loop: CASSYSITGSTGELFF. The CDR3 DNA sequence: TGTGCCAGCAGTTACTCGATCACAGGGTCGACCGGGGAGCTGTTTTTT.

The DNA of the CDR3 is TGTGCCACCCAGGGCCTGGCTGCCCCCTACAATGAGCAGTTCTTC. Protein sequence: CATQGLAAPYNEQFF. The chain employs TRBV6-1 and TRBJ2-1, with a possible D match to TRBD1 (5 bases). The CDR3 length is 15 residues. Trimming removed 10 bases from V and 2 bases from J, with 18 bases in between. The germline gives CDR1 MNHNS, CDR2 SASEGT.

As to this clone: The same CDR3 arises from other DNA sequences in this sample as well. The chain recombines TRBV18 with TRBJ2-7; 7 bases are a match to TRBD1. The ends lost 2 bases at V and 2 bases at J; junction bases unmatched: 15. Germline CDR1 is KGHSH and CDR2 is LQKENI. This CDR3 region has 18 residues. The CDR3 DNA sequence: TGTGCCAGCTCACCAACCCGGGGACAGCACCCGACCGCCTACGAGCAGTACTTC. Translating gives CASSPTRGQHPTAYEQYF.

The sample holds a few counts of this clone. This same CDR3 is encoded by further DNA sequences in the sample. The rearrangement joins TRBV7-9 to TRBJ2-7; 10 positions match TRBD1. The CDR3 contains 15 residues. Looked up from germline, CDR1 is SEHNR and CDR2 is FQNEAQ (reference sequence). With V trimmed by 2 bases and J by 0 bases, 1 base remained unmatched. The CDR3 sequence is CASSLWDRGSYEQYF. CDR3 sequence (DNA): TGTGCCAGCAGCTTATGGGACAGGGGCTCCTACGAGCAGTACTTC.

The chain links TRBV27 to TRBJ2-4, with D possibly being TRBD2 (5 bases). Trimming pared 2 bases from V and 8 bases from J, leaving 13 bases between. Germline CDR1 and CDR2: MNHEY and SMNVEV (reference sequence). The CDR3 spans 14 residues. CDR3 protein: CASSLISSLHIQYF. In nucleotides, the CDR3 is TGTGCCAGCAGTTTAATCTCTAGCTTGCACATTCAGTACTTC.

V usage is TRBV5-1 and J usage is TRBJ1-1; D not certain. Germline assignment: CDR1 SGHRS and CDR2 YFSETQ. This CDR3 is built from 14 residues. Trimming cost V 0 bases and J 3 bases, with 9 bases left between them. The CDR3 is CASSLGWGDTEAFF. DNA for the CDR3: TGCGCCAGCAGCTTGGGTTGGGGTGACACTGAAGCTTTCTTT.

This chain connects TRBV28 to TRBJ2-3, with TRBD2 identical over 10 bases. The CDR3 is made up of 14 amino acids. The ends lost 6 bases at V and 4 bases at J; junction bases unmatched: 4. Germline CDR1 and CDR2: MDHEN and SYDVKM. DNA for the CDR3: TGTGCCAGCAGGCAGAGCGGGGGGGCAGATACGCAGTATTTT. Protein sequence: CASRQSGGADTQYF. The complete variable domain, with remaining parts taken from reference TRBV28 and TRBJ2-3, reads DVKVTQSSRYLVKRTGEKVFLECVQDMDHENMFWYRQDPGLGLRLIYFSYDVKMKEKGDIPEGYSVSREKKERFSLILESASTNQTSMYLCASRQSGGADTQYFGPGTRLTVL.

V usage is TRBV6-1 and J usage is TRBJ2-1, with 9 nucleotides matching TRBD2. Germline CDR1 and CDR2: MNHNS and SASEGT. The length of the CDR3 is 14 residues. Trimming at V came to 6 bases and at J to 3 bases, leaving 3 bases not matched to a gene. CDR3 sequence (DNA): TGTGCCAGCAGGACTAGCGGTCTCTACAATGAGCAGTTCTTC. Protein product: CASRTSGLYNEQFF.

The chain carries TRBV6-6 and TRBJ2-7, with a possible D match to TRBD1 (7 bases). V was shortened by 3 bases and J by 4 bases, with 16 bases between the two germline ends. Germline V CDR1 and CDR2: MNHNY, SVGAGI (reference sequence). This CDR3 is built from 15 residues. As DNA, the CDR3 is TGTGCCAGCAGTTATGAGATCAGGGGGGATTACGAGCAGTACTTC. Amino acids: CASSYEIRGDYEQYF.

J is TRBJ2-1 and V is TRBV6-6; unclear D gene. The CDR3 is made up of 13 amino acids. Deletions cut 6 bases from V and 0 bases from J, with 6 bases between. CDR1 is MNHNY and CDR2 is SVGAGI in the germline V gene (reference sequence). CDR3 in DNA: TGTGCCAGCAGCCCGAGCTCCTACAATGAGCAGTTCTTC. Protein sequence: CASSPSSYNEQFF.

V usage is TRBV27 and J usage is TRBJ1-5; D not resolved. CDR1 and CDR2 (germline): MNHEY, SMNVEV (reference sequence). V lost 9 bases and J 6 bases, leaving 15 bases between the germline ends. CDR3 length: 13 residues. CDR3 loop: CASWGYRGQPQHF. CDR3 bases: TGTGCCAGTTGGGGATACCGGGGTCAGCCCCAGCATTTT.

The J gene is TRBJ2-2, the V gene TRBV28; D gene uncertain. Per the germline V gene, CDR1 is MDHEN and CDR2 is SYDVKM. The CDR3 length is 12 residues. In DNA, the CDR3 is TGTGTTTCGAGGTCGGACACCGGGGAGCTGTTTTTT. Protein sequence: CVSRSDTGELFF.

V usage is TRBV2 and J usage is TRBJ2-3, with a possible D match to TRBD2 (6 bases). The V end was cut by 4 bases, the J end by 5 bases, with 16 bases between. This CDR3 has 15 amino acids. Germline CDR1 SNHLY, CDR2 FYNNEI. CDR3 coding DNA: TGTGCCAGCAGTGTGGGCAGGTCGGAGGGAGATACGCAGTATTTT. As protein: CASSVGRSEGDTQYF.

The chain employs TRBV7-9 and TRBJ2-3, with D possibly matching TRBD2 (6 bases). This CDR3 is 16 amino acids long. CDR1 is SEHNR and CDR2 is FQNEAQ in the germline V gene (reference sequence). The ends were cut back, 3 bases at V and 0 bases at J, with 13 bases in the middle. CDR3 nucleotides: TGTGCCAGCAGCTTGGGGACTTCATGGAGCACAGATACGCAGTATTTT. Encoded protein: CASSLGTSWSTDTQYF.

V is TRBV11-2 and J is TRBJ1-3; no definite D call. The CDR3 consists of 14 residues. Germline CDR1 and CDR2: SGHAT and FQNNGV. Trimming pared 5 bases from V and 4 bases from J, leaving 12 bases between. The CDR3 sequence is CASSKASAGNTIYF. The CDR3 coding sequence is TGTGCCAGCAGCAAGGCATCGGCCGGAAACACCATATATTTT.

This chain links TRBV6-1 with TRBJ1-4; D not certain. CDR3 length: 13 residues. Germline CDR1 MNHNS, CDR2 SASEGT. The V gene lost 4 bases and the J gene lost 7 bases, with 10 bases spanning the gap. The CDR3 sequence is CASSGRAGEKLFF. As DNA, the CDR3 is TGTGCCAGCAGTGGTCGGGCCGGTGAAAAACTGTTTTTT.

The chain joins TRBV14 to TRBJ2-3, with TRBD2 matching over 7 bases. This CDR3 has 16 residues. Trimming cost V 5 bases and J 0 bases; bases outside gene matches: 8. CDR1 and CDR2 from the germline V gene are SGHDN and FVKESK. CDR3 region: CASSTRLAPSTDTQYF. CDR3 sequence (DNA): TGTGCCAGCAGCACCCGACTAGCCCCTAGCACAGATACGCAGTATTTT.

The rearrangement links TRBV28 to TRBJ2-7; 12 positions agree with TRBD2. CDR3 length: 14 residues. Losses at the gene ends were 2 bases for V and 7 bases for J; bases not matched to a gene: 3. Germline values: CDR1 MDHEN, CDR2 SYDVKM. Written as DNA, the CDR3 is TGTGCCAGCAGTTTAAGAGGACTAGCGGGGGAGCAGTACTTC. Residues: CASSLRGLAGEQYF.

Concerning this clone: At one end, the junction sequence differs from germline, possibly due to a read error. The gene calls are TRBV19 and TRBJ2-1; D tentatively fits TRBD1 or TRBD2 (7 bases each). The CDR3 covers 15 residues. Germline lookup yields CDR1 LNHDA and CDR2 SQIVND (reference sequence). The DNA for the CDR3 is TGTGCCAGTGGTATGGGAGGGACAGCCTACAATGAGCAGTTCTTC. As protein: CASGMGGTAYNEQFF. Together with reference TRBV19 and TRBJ2-1, the CDR3 gives the full variable domain: DGGITQSPKYLFRKEGQNVTLSCEQNLNHDAMYWYRQDPGQGLRLIYYSQIVNDFQKGDIAEGYSVSREKKESFPLTVTSAQKNPTAFYLCASGMGGTAYNEQFFGPGTRLTVL.

The chain links TRBV5-6 to TRBJ1-5, with D uncertain. There are 8 residues in the CDR3. V was pared by 10 bases and J by 15 bases, with 11 bases between. Germline-derived CDR1 and CDR2 are SGHDT and YYEEEE. The CDR3 here is CAQEQRHF. The CDR3 DNA is TGTGCCCAAGAACAACGGCATTTT. Complete variable domain (other parts from reference TRBV5-6 and TRBJ1-5): DAGVTQSPTHLIKTRGQQVTLRCSPKSGHDTVSWYQQALGQGPQFIFQYYEEEERQRGNFPDRFSGHQFPNYSSELNVNALLLGDSALYLCAQEQRHFGDGTRLSIL.

The V and J genes are TRBV7-9 and TRBJ2-1; 12 positions match TRBD2. This CDR3 contains 18 residues. Germline CDR1 and CDR2: SEHNR and FQNEAQ (reference sequence). Losses at the gene ends were 6 bases for V and 9 bases for J; bases not matched to a gene: 18. The CDR3 bases are TGTGCCAGCAGTGAACCCTCACGCACTAGCGGGAGGACGGGTGAGCAGTTCTTC. Its translation is CASSEPSRTSGRTGEQFF. The full variable domain, its missing parts supplied by reference TRBV7-9 and TRBJ2-1, is DTGVSQNPRHKITKRGQNVTFRCDPISEHNRLYWYRQTLGQGPEFLTYFQNEAQLEKSRLLSDRFSAERPKGSFSTLEIQRTEQGDSAMYLCASSEPSRTSGRTGEQFFGPGTRLTVL.